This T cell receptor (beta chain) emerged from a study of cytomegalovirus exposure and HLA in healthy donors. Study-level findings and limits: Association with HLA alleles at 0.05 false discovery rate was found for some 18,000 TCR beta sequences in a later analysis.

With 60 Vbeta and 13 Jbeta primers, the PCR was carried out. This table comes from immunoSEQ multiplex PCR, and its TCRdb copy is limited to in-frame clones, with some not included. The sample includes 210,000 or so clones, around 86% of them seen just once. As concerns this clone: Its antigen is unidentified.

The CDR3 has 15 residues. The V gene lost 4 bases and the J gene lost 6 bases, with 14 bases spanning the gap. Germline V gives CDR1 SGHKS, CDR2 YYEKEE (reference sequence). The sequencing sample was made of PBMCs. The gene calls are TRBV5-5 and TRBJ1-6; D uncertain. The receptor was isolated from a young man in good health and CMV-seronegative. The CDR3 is CASSRRAIVNSPLHF. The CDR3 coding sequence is TGTGCCAGCAGCCGTCGAGCAATCGTTAATTCACCCCTCCACTTT.